What follows are 25 T cell receptor beta chains derived from one specimen sequenced in a study of cytomegalovirus exposure and HLA in healthy donors (dated by TCRdb to the late 2010s). Library preparation was by the immunoSEQ multiplex PCR assay. For the multiplex PCR, a mixture combining 60 forward primers for TCR Vbeta segments and 13 reverse primers for TCR Jbeta segments was used. TCRdb carries this immuneACCESS record with in-frame sequences only. Its versions omit some clonotypes, under half of them owing to an unresolved V gene in the studies checked, with the rest unexplained. Recorded for this sample are around 90,000 clones; 85% of them occurred a single time. About 7.2% of the sample goes to the ten largest clones. Sequenced input: PBMCs. Source of these receptors: a man in his forties in good health and CMV-seropositive.

The rearrangement links TRBV2 to TRBJ2-7; 10 positions agree with TRBD1. From germline, CDR1 is SNHLY and CDR2 FYNNEI. The CDR3 has 15 amino acids. Trimming cost V 5 bases and J 3 bases; bases outside gene matches: 7. The CDR3 region is CASSHPGQGYYEQYF. The CDR3 nucleotides read TGTGCCAGCAGTCACCCGGGACAGGGGTACTACGAGCAGTACTTC.

The chain recombines TRBV7-2 with TRBJ2-7, with D hard to call. V shed 1 base and J shed 3 bases, with 10 bases lying between them. The germline CDR1 and CDR2 sequences are SGHTA and FQGNSA. The CDR3 runs 14 residues. The CDR3 nucleotides are TGTGCCAGCAGCTTAGGGTCTTTGAGCTACGAGCAGTACTTC. Its protein is CASSLGSLSYEQYF.

This clone was observed once. J is TRBJ2-1 and V is TRBV7-3, with TRBD2 identical over 14 bases. Germline V gene sequence: CDR1 SGHTA, CDR2 FQGTGA. After removal of 3 bases from V and 6 bases from J, the junction contained 4 bases not matched to a gene. CDR3 size: 16 residues. In DNA form, the CDR3 reads TGTGCCAGCAGCTTTGCCGGGACTAGCGGGAGCAATGAGCAGTTCTTC. Amino acids: CASSFAGTSGSNEQFF.

The count of this clone is one. V gene TRBV27 combines with J gene TRBJ1-3, with D possibly TRBD1 on 5 matching bases. Germline V gene data show CDR1 as MNHEY and CDR2 as SMNVEV (reference sequence). The V end lost 4 bases, the J end lost 6 bases, and 13 bases lay between the germline ends. The CDR3 spans 14 residues. Here the CDR3 reads CASSSRQRENTIYF. The CDR3, as DNA: TGTGCCAGCAGTTCCCGACAGAGAGAAAACACCATATATTTT.

This clone was counted between two and nine times. The chain combines TRBV7-2 with TRBJ1-6; a possible D gene is TRBD1 (6 bases). Trimming removed 5 bases from V and 10 bases from J, with 18 bases in between. The germline CDR1 and CDR2 sequences are SGHTA and FQGNSA. The CDR3 length is 15 residues. As DNA, the CDR3 is TGTGCCAGCAGCGAACGACAGGATGGGCTCTCACCCCTCCACTTT. It translates to CASSERQDGLSPLHF.

This clone was seen a handful of times. This chain connects TRBV7-8 to TRBJ2-3; D is ambiguous. CDR1 and CDR2 (germline): SGHVS, FQNEAQ. The CDR3 contains 12 residues. V lost 1 base, J lost 5 bases, and 4 bases lay in between. The CDR3 is CASSLGLDTQYF. For the CDR3, the DNA is TGTGCCAGCAGCTTAGGTCTAGATACGCAGTATTTT.

This rearrangement joins TRBV5-4 to TRBJ2-3, with D hard to call. Germline values: CDR1 SGHNT, CDR2 YYREEE (reference sequence). This CDR3 is 13 amino acids long. V lost 2 bases and J lost 4, with 8 bases in between. The CDR3 loop reads CASSFPRADTQYF. As DNA, the CDR3 is TGTGCCAGCAGCTTCCCCCGGGCAGATACGCAGTATTTT.

The rearrangement uses TRBV5-8 and TRBJ2-2; maybe TRBD2 (6 bases). Germline lookup yields CDR1 SGHTS and CDR2 YDEGEE. Trimming removed 2 bases at V and 1 base at J, with 12 bases between. The CDR3 loop spans 16 amino acids. In nucleotides, the CDR3 is TGTGCCAGCAGCTTTGGGGGGAAAAGGAACACCGGGGAGCTGTTTTTT. Translated: CASSFGGKRNTGELFF. Variable domain in full (rest from reference TRBV5-8 and TRBJ2-2): EAGVTQSPTHLIKTRGQQATLRCSPISGHTSVYWYQQALGLGLQFLLWYDEGEERNRGNFPPRFSGRQFPNYSSELNVNALELEDSALYLCASSFGGKRNTGELFFGEGSRLTVL.

The V gene is TRBV6-5, the J gene TRBJ1-1, with 9 positions matching TRBD1. Germline V gives CDR1 MNHEY, CDR2 SVGAGI. The CDR3 sequence is 13 residues long. V was clipped by 6 bases and J by 6 bases; unmatched bases: 5. CDR3 DNA sequence: TGTGCCAGCAGACAAACAGGGGGCCCTGAAGCTTTCTTT. Translation: CASRQTGGPEAFF.

The V and J genes are TRBV18 and TRBJ1-2; D perhaps matches TRBD1 (6 bases). The ends were cut back, 4 bases at V and 2 bases at J, with 8 bases in the middle. The V gene's germline CDR1 is KGHSH and CDR2 LQKENI. The CDR3 loop spans 13 amino acids. The CDR3 DNA follows: TGTGCCAGCTCACGACAGGAGAACTATGGCTACACCTTC. Its translation: CASSRQENYGYTF. The full variable domain, in which reference TRBV18 and TRBJ1-2 provide the parts outside the CDR3, is NAGVMQNPRHLVRRRGQEARLRCSPMKGHSHVYWYRQLPEEGLKFMVYLQKENIIDESGMPKERFSAEFPKEGPSILRIQQVVRGDSAAYFCASSRQENYGYTFGSGTRLTVV.

In its sample, this clone was seen a few times. The V gene is TRBV28, the J gene TRBJ2-2; D is uncertain. This CDR3 region has 14 residues. Germline CDR1 and CDR2: MDHEN and SYDVKM. Trimming took off 4 bases at V and 2 bases at J, with 8 bases between the two ends. CDR3 bases: TGTGCCAGCAGTTGGGCCGTTAACACCGGGGAGCTGTTTTTT. Amino acid sequence: CASSWAVNTGELFF.

The chain combines TRBV19 with TRBJ1-3, with 9 bases fitting TRBD1. The germline gives CDR1 LNHDA, CDR2 SQIVND (reference sequence). This CDR3 is built from 16 residues. After removal of 7 bases from V and 2 bases from J, the junction contained 9 bases not matched to a gene. CDR3 protein: CASTDLGQGTGNTIYF. The CDR3 coding sequence is TGTGCCAGTACCGACCTGGGACAGGGAACTGGAAACACCATATATTTT.

The chain has TRBV6-1 and TRBJ2-3; TRBD2 might be the D (6 bases). This CDR3 contains 14 residues. Deletions cut 6 bases from V and 0 bases from J, with 10 bases between. Germline CDR1 is MNHNS and CDR2 is SASEGT. The CDR3 bases are TGTGCCAGCAGACTCAGCGGGAGCACAGATACGCAGTATTTT. Translating gives CASRLSGSTDTQYF.

The chain links TRBV7-9 to TRBJ1-2; maybe TRBD1 (5 bases). The germline CDR1 and CDR2 sequences are SEHNR and FQNEAQ (reference sequence). V lost 4 bases and J 6 bases, leaving 18 bases between the germline ends. This CDR3 comprises 15 residues. CDR3 amino acids: CASSSSGGYQDGYTF. The CDR3 bases are TGTGCCAGCAGCTCTAGCGGGGGGTACCAGGATGGCTACACCTTC. The entire variable domain, with the rest obtained from reference TRBV7-9 and TRBJ1-2, is as follows: DTGVSQNPRHKITKRGQNVTFRCDPISEHNRLYWYRQTLGQGPEFLTYFQNEAQLEKSRLLSDRFSAERPKGSFSTLEIQRTEQGDSAMYLCASSSSGGYQDGYTFGSGTRLTVV.

The V call is TRBV2, the J call TRBJ2-1; 7 bases fit TRBD1. The CDR3 length is 13 residues. V was pared by 6 bases and J by 8 bases, with 7 bases of the junction left unmatched. Germline values: CDR1 SNHLY, CDR2 FYNNEI. In DNA form, the CDR3 reads TGTGCCAGCAGAGGGAACAGGGGCTATGAGCAGTTCTTC. Translated: CASRGNRGYEQFF.

The table lists this clone with a count of one. The V and J genes are TRBV5-3 and TRBJ2-6, with TRBD1 as a possible D gene (7 bases). TRBV5-3 is an ORF, and what it does is uncertain. The V and J ends lost 4 bases and 2 bases respectively, with 16 bases between them. This CDR3 has 17 amino acids. This chain's CDR3 is CARSPPRRGPGANVLTF. The CDR3 region has the DNA TGTGCCAGAAGCCCACCGAGGAGGGGGCCTGGGGCCAACGTCCTGACTTTC.

The chain is built from TRBV5-1 and TRBJ1-2; tentatively, D is TRBD1 (6 bases). Germline CDR1 is SGHRS and CDR2 is YFSETQ. This CDR3 region has 14 residues. Trimming pared 0 bases from V and 5 bases from J, leaving 11 bases between. CDR3: CASSLEADSYGYTF. CDR3 DNA: TGCGCCAGCAGCTTGGAGGCGGACAGTTATGGCTACACCTTC.

This chain links TRBV2 with TRBJ2-5; TRBD2 might be the D (6 bases). The CDR3 totals 13 residues. The V and J ends lost 4 bases and 5 bases respectively, with 11 bases between them. CDR1 is SNHLY and CDR2 is FYNNEI in the germline V gene. The CDR3: CASSGGAGETQYF. Here the CDR3 DNA reads TGTGCCAGCAGTGGCGGGGCCGGGGAGACCCAGTACTTC.

This sequence joins TRBV11-2 and TRBJ2-7; 8 nucleotides align to TRBD2. Germline CDR1 SGHAT, CDR2 FQNNGV. J was trimmed by 2 bases and V by 5 bases; bases with no gene match: 8. CDR3 length: 15 residues. The CDR3 loop reads CASSTERGPAYEQYF. CDR3 nucleotides: TGTGCCAGCAGCACGGAGCGGGGGCCCGCCTACGAGCAGTACTTC.

V usage is TRBV7-2 and J usage is TRBJ2-7; D might be TRBD1 (6 bases). Germline values: CDR1 SGHTA, CDR2 FQGNSA. This CDR3 is 14 amino acids long. V lost 3 bases and J 4 bases, leaving 13 bases between the germline ends. For the CDR3, the DNA is TGTGCCAGCAGCTTTGGGGTTACAGGGTACGAGCAGTACTTC. Its translation is CASSFGVTGYEQYF.

As concerns this clone: Other DNA sequences in this sample translate to the same CDR3. The J gene is TRBJ1-2, the V gene TRBV6-1; perhaps TRBD1 as D (5 bases). The CDR3 sequence is 15 residues long. The germline CDR1 and CDR2 sequences are MNHNS and SASEGT. V was clipped by 2 bases and J by 0 bases, with 10 bases between them. The CDR3 protein is CASSERAGPNYGYTF. DNA for the CDR3: TGTGCCAGCAGTGAACGGGCAGGGCCTAACTATGGCTACACCTTC.

The V call is TRBV2, the J call TRBJ2-7; D is possibly TRBD2 (5 bases). Between the trimmed V and J ends, which lost 6 bases and 2 bases, there was a span of 11 bases. There are 13 residues in the CDR3. The V gene's germline CDR1 is SNHLY and CDR2 FYNNEI. The CDR3 loop reads CASRTLVAYEQYF. The CDR3 DNA follows: TGTGCCAGCAGAACACTAGTTGCCTACGAGCAGTACTTC.

The rearrangement links TRBV29-1 to TRBJ2-5, with D possibly being TRBD2 (5 bases). The J call may be wrong; the DNA end is better matched by TRBJ2-7. The CDR3 is 11 amino acids. Looked up from germline, CDR1 is SQVTM and CDR2 is ANQGSEA. This chain's CDR3 is CSGGQSYEQYF. The CDR3 DNA sequence: TGCAGCGGCGGGCAGTCCTACGAGCAGTACTTC.

The CDR3 reads CASSETAGRSNQPQHF. In DNA form, the CDR3 reads TGTGCCAGCAGTGAAACGGCGGGGAGAAGCAATCAGCCCCAGCATTTT. The chain recombines TRBV6-1 with TRBJ1-5, with D uncertain. The CDR3 has 16 residues. Looked up from germline, CDR1 is MNHNS and CDR2 is SASEGT. The germline V and J ends were trimmed by 2 bases and 1 base, with 12 bases remaining between them.

This clone was seen only once. The chain links TRBV4-1 to TRBJ1-4; 10 positions agree with TRBD1. Germline V lookup: CDR1 MGHRA, CDR2 YSYEKL. CDR3 length equals 17 residues. V was pared by 0 bases and J by 5 bases, with 6 bases of the junction left unmatched. The chain's CDR3 is CASSQERTGGKNEKLFF. The CDR3 coding sequence is TGCGCCAGCAGCCAAGAACGGACAGGGGGAAAAAATGAAAAACTGTTTTTT.